This entry lists 2 T cell receptor beta chains sequenced from one sample in a study of immune characterization of retroperitoneal liposarcoma. TCRdb analysed the PCR reads with MiXCR anew, one entry per CDR3 protein. This sample has approximately 11,000 distinct CDR3 sequences; 50% occur once, and the top ten carry less than 11%. The sequencing input was tumor tissue. The receptors shown here come from a female donor with retroperitoneal liposarcoma.

This chain joins TRBV11-3 and TRBJ1-3; D unclear. There are 13 residues in the CDR3. V was cut by 6 bases and J by 4 bases, with 10 bases left in between. CDR1 and CDR2 from the germline V gene are SGHNT and YENEEA. CDR3 bases: TGTGCCAGCAGTGAAGGAGCGGGAAACACCATATATTTT. Protein product: CASSEGAGNTIYF.

The chain links TRBV6-5 to TRBJ1-5; no definite D call. This CDR3 comprises 14 residues. The V and J ends lost 5 bases and 6 bases respectively, with 14 bases between them. The germline V gene has CDR1 MNHEY and CDR2 SVGAGI. As DNA, the CDR3 is TGTGCCAGCAGTCCATCGGAACGGCGTCAGCCCCAGCATTTT. Its protein is CASSPSERRQPQHF.